This T cell receptor beta chain derives from a study of cytomegalovirus exposure and HLA in healthy donors. The CDR3 extends over 18 amino acids. Only a few counts were recorded for this clone. What it binds is unknown. This PCR relied on a set of 60 Vbeta primers and 13 Jbeta primers. Source study methods: About 12 million shared chains were among the roughly 78 million unique TCR beta chains that a later analysis counted. The table came from immunoSEQ multiplex PCR; TCRdb's copy has only in-frame clones and leaves some out. V, J and clone size were drawn from that table, and D and trimming were deduced from the DNA. The sample has 150,000 or so clones; over 60% are singletons. The study's findings and limits: No immune exposure information besides CMV serostatus was available.

Sample: PBMCs. The chain employs TRBV21-1 and TRBJ2-2; the tabulated D call, TRBD1, remains unverified against the DNA. TRBV21-1 is an annotated pseudogene. This TCR was sampled from a middle-aged man in good health and CMV-seropositive. The CDR3 DNA follows: TGTGCCAGCAGCAAAGCCCTCGGGCAGGGGGAAGGAACCGGGGAGCTGTTTTTT. Its translation: CASSKALGQGEGTGELFF.